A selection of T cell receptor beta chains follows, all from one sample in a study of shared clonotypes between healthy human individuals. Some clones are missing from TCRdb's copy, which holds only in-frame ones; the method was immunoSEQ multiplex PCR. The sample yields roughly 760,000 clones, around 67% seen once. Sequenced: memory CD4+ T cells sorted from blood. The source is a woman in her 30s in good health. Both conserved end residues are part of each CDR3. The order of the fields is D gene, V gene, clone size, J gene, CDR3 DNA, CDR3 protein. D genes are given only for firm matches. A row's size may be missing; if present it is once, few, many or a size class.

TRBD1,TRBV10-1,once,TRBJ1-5,TGCGCCAGCAGTGTACAGGGGGATACTAGCAATCAGCCCCAGCATTTT,CASSVQGDTSNQPQHF
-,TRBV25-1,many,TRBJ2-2,TGTGCCAGTACGACTCCCACCGGGGAGCTGTTTTTT,CASTTPTGELFF
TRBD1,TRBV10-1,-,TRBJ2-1,TGCGCCAGCACCTTCGACAGGGGGAATGAGCAGTTCTTC,CASTFDRGNEQFF
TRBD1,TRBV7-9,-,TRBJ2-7,TGTGCCAGCAGCAGGGGGACAGCCTACGAGCAGTACTTC,CASSRGTAYEQYF
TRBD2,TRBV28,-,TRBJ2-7,TGTGCCAGCAGTCCCACCCCTAGGACTAGCGGGATCTACTACGAGCAGTACTTC,CASSPTPRTSGIYYEQYF
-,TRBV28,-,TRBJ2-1,TGTGCCAGCACCCCTCAGTTGAGCTCCTACAATGAGCAGTTCTTC,CASTPQLSSYNEQFF
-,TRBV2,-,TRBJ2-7,TGTGCCAGCAGTAGGACAGCCGCCATCACCTACGAGCAGTACTTC,CASSRTAAITYEQYF
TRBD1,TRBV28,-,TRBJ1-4,TGTGCCAGCAGCACAGTACAGGGGTCAAATGAAAAACTGTTTTTT,CASSTVQGSNEKLFF
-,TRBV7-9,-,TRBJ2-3,TGTGCCAGCAGCTTTGGCTTACAGATCACAGATACGCAGTATTTT,CASSFGLQITDTQYF
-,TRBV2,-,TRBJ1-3,TGTGCCAGCAGTCTTGGGGTTTCTGGTGGAAACACCATATATTTT,CASSLGVSGGNTIYF
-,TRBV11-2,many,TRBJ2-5,TGTGCCAGCAGCCCAGTGGCTCTCCAAGAGACCCAGTACTTC,CASSPVALQETQYF
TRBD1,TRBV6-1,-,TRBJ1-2,TGTGCCAGAAAGTCGGACAGGGTGGGCGGCTACACCTTC,CARKSDRVGGYTF
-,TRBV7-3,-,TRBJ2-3,TGTGCCAGCAGCCAAGGGAGGAACACAGATACGCAGTATTTT,CASSQGRNTDTQYF
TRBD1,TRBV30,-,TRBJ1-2,TGTGCCTGGAGTGGACAGGGGACTAACTATGGCTACACCTTC,CAWSGQGTNYGYTF
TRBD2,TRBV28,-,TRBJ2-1,TGTGCCAGCAGACCGGGACTAGCGGGGGTCCTCGATAGGAATGAGCAGTTCTTC,CASRPGLAGVLDRNEQFF
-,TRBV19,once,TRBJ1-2,TGTGCCAGTAGAGTCAGTCCGTTGGACAGCCTTAACTATGGCTACACCTTC,CASRVSPLDSLNYGYTF
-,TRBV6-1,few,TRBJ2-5,TGTGCCAGCAGACAACTGGAGACCCAGTACTTC,CASRQLETQYF
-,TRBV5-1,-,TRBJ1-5,TGCGCCAGCAGCCACGGAGCGGGCCAGCCCCAGCATTTT,CASSHGAGQPQHF
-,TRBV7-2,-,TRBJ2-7,TGTGCCAGCAGCTCAACTCCCGGTGTTGAGCAGTACTTC,CASSSTPGVEQYF
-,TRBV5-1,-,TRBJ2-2,TGCGCCAGCAGCAAGGTGGTGAGCGGGGAGCTGTTTTTT,CASSKVVSGELFF
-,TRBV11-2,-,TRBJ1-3,TGTGCCAGCAGCGGAATGGGCACCATATATTTT,CASSGMGTIYF
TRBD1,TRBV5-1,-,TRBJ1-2,TGCGCCAGCAGAAGGGACAGAAGCTATGGCTACACCTTC,CASRRDRSYGYTF
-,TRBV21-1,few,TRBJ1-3,TGTGCCAGCAGCAAAGGTAGGAGAAGCTCTGGAAACACCATATATTTT,CASSKGRRSSGNTIYF
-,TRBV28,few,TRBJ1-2,TGTGCCAGCAGTAGACAGACTTCGAATGGCTACACCTTC,CASSRQTSNGYTF
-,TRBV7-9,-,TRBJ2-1,TGTGCCAGCAGCTTAGCGACTTGGGAGCAGTTCTTC,CASSLATWEQFF
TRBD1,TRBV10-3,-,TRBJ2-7,TGTGCCATCAGTGAAGGAATGGACAGGGTAGCCTACGAGCAGTACTTC,CAISEGMDRVAYEQYF
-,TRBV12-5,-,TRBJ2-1,TGTGCTAGTGGACCCGGGGCCTTAGATGAGCAGTTCTTC,CASGPGALDEQFF
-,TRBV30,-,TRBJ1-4,TGTGCCTGGAGTGTTACCAATGAAAAACTGTTTTTT,CAWSVTNEKLFF
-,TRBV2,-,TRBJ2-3,TGTGCCAGCAGGCGGGACACCAGCACAGATACGCAGTATTTT,CASRRDTSTDTQYF
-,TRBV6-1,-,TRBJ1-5,TGTGCCAGCAGGTGGCGGGATCAGCCCCAGCATTTT,CASRWRDQPQHF
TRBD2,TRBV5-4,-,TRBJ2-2,TGTGCCAGCAGCTTGGCTAGCGGGAGTGGCACCGGGGAGCTGTTTTTT,CASSLASGSGTGELFF
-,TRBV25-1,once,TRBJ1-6,TGTGCCAGCAGTGAATCAAGGCAGAGTCCAACTAATTCACCCCTCCACTTT,CASSESRQSPTNSPLHF
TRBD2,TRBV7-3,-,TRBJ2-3,TGTGCCAGCAGTACCGGGACTAGCAGTAGCACAGATACGCAGTATTTT,CASSTGTSSSTDTQYF
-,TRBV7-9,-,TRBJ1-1,TGTGCCAGCAGCTTAGCTTCGCACCTGAACACTGAAGCTTTCTTT,CASSLASHLNTEAFF
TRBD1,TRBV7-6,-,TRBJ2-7,TGTGCCAGCAGCTCAAATACAGGGGACTCCTACGAGCAGTACTTC,CASSSNTGDSYEQYF
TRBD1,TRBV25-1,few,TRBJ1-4,TGTGCCAGCACCGGGACAGGCCTTAATGAAAAACTGTTTTTT,CASTGTGLNEKLFF
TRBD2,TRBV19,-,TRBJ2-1,TGTGCCAGTAGTAAGGGGACCCCAGGAAGAATTGGCGGGAGGGCCTCTTCCTACAATGAGCAGTTCTTC,CASSKGTPGRIGGRASSYNEQFF
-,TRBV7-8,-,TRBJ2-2,TGTGCCAGCAGCTTAGGGATACAGCACTCGAACACCGGGGAGCTGTTTTTT,CASSLGIQHSNTGELFF
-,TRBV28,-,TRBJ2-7,TGTGCCAGCACCCCCCCCAGCTCCTACGAGCAGTACTTC,CASTPPSSYEQYF
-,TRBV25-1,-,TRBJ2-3,TGTGCCAGCGAAGCGCAGACAGAAAGCACAGATACGCAGTATTTT,CASEAQTESTDTQYF